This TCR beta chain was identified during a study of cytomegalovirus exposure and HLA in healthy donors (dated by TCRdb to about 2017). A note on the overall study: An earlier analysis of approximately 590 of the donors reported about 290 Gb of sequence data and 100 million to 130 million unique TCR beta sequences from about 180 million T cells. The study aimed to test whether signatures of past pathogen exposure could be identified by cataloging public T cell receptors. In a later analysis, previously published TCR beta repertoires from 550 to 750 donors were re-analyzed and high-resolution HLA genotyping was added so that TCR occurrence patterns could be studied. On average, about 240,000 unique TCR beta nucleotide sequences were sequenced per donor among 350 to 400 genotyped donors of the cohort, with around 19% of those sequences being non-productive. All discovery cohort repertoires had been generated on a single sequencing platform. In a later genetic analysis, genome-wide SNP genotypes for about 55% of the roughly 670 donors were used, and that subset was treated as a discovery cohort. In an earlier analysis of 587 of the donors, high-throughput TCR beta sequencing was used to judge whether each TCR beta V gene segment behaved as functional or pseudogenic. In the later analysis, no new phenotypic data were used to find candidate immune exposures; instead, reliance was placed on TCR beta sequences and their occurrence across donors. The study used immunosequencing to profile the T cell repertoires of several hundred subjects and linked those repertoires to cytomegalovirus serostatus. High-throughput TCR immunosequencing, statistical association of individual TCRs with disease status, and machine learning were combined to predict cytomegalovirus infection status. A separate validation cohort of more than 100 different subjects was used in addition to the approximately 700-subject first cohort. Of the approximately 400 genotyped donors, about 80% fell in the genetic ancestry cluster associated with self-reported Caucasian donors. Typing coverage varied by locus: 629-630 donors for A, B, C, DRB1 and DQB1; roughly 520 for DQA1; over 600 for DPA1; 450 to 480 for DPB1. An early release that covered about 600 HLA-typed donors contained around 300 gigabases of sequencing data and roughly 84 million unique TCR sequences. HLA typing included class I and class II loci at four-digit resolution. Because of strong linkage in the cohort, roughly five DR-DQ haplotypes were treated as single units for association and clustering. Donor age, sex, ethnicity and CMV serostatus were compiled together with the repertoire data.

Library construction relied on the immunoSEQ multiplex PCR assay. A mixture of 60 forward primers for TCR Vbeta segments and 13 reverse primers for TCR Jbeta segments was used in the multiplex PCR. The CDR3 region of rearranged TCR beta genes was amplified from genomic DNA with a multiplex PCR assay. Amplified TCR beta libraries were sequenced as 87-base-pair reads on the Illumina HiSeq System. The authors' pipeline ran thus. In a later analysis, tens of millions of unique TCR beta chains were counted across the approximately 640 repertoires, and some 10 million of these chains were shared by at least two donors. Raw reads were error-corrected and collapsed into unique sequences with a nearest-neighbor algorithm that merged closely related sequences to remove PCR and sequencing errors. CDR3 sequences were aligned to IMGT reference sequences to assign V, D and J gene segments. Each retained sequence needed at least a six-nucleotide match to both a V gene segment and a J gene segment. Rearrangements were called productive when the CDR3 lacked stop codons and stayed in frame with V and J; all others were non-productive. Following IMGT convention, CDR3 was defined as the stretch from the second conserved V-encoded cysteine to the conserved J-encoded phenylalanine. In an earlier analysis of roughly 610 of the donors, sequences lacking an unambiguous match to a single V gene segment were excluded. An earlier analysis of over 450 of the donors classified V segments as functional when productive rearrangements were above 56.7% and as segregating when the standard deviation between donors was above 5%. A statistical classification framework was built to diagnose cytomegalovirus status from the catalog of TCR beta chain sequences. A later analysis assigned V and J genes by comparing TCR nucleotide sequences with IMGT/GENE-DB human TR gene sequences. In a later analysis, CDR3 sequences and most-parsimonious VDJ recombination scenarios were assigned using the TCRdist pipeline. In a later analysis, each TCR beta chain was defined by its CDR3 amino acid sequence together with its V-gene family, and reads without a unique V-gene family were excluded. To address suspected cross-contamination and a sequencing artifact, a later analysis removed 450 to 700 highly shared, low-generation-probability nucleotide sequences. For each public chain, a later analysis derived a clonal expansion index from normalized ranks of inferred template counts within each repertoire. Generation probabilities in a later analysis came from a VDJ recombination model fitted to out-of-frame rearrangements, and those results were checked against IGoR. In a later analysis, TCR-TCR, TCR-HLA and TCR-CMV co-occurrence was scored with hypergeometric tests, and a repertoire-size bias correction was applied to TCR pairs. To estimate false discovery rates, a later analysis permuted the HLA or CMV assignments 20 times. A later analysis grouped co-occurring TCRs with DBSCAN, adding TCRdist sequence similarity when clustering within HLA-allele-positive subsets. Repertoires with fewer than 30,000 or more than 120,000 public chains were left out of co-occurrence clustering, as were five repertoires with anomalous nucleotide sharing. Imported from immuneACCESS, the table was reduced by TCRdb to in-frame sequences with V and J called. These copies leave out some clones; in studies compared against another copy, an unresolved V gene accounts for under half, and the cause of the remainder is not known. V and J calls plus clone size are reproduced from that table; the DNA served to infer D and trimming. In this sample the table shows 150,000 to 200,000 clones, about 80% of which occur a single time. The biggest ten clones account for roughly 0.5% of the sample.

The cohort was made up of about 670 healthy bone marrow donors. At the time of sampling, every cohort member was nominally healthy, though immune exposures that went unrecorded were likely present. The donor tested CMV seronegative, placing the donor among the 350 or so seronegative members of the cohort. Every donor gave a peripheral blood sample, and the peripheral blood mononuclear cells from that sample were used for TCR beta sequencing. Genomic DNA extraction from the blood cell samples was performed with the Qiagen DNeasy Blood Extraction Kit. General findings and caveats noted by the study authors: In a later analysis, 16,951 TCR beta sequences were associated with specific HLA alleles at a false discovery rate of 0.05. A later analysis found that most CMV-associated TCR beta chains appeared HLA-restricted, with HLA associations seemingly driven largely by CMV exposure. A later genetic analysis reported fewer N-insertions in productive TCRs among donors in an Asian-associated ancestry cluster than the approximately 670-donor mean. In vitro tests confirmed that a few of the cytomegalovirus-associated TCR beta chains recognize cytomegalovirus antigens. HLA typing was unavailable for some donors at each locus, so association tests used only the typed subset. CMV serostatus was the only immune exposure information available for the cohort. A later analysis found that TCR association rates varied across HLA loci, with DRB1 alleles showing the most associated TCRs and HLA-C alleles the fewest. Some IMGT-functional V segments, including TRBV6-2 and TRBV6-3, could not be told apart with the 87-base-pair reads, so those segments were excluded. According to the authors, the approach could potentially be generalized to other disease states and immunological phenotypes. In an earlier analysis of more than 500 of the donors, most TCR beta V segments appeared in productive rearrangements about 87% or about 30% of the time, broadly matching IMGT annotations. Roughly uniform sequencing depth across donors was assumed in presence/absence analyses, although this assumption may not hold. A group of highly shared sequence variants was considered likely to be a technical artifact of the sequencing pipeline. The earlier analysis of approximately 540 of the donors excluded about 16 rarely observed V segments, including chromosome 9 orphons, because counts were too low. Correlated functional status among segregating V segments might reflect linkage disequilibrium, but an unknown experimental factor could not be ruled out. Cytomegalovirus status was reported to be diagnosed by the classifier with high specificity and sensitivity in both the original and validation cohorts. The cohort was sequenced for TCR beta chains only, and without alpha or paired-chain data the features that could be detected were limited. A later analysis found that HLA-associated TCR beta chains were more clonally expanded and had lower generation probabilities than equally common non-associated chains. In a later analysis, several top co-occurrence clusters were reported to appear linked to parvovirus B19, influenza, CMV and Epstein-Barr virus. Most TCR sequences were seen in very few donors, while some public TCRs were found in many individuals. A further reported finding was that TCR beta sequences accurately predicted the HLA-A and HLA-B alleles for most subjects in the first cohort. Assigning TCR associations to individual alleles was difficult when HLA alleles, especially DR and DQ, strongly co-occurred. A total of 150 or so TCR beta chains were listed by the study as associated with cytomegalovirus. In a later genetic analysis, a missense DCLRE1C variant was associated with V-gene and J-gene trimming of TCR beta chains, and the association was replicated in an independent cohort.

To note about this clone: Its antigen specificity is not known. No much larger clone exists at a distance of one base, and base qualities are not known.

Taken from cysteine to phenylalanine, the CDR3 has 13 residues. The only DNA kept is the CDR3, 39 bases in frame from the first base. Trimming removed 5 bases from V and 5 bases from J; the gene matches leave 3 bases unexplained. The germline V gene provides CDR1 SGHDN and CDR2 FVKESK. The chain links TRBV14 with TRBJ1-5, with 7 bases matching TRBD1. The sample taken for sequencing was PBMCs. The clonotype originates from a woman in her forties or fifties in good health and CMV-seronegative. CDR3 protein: CASSKGADQPQHF. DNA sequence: TGTGCCAGCAGCAAGGGGGCCGATCAGCCCCAGCATTTT.